This is a list of T cell receptor beta chains from one sample in a study of identical twins. One entry per CDR3 protein, called by TCRdb with MiXCR from the 5' RACE reads. The sample consists of about 490,000 distinct CDR3 sequences, 13% to 15% of them appearing once. These same data were also listed under a study on yellow fever vaccine responses in identical twins.

Sequenced input: CD4+ T cells sorted from blood. Every receptor here comes from a woman between 18 and 29 years old in good health. The CDR3 runs from the conserved cysteine through the conserved F or W. Each record gives: CDR3 DNA, CDR3 protein, D gene, CDR3 length, J gene, V gene, clone size. A D gene is named only where the DNA matches it firmly. Size is stated for part of the rows, as once, few or many counts, or as a class when the clone is expanded.

cdr3_nt: TGTGCCAGCAGCCGGACAGGGGGCTACTATGGCTACACCTTC; cdr3_aa: CASSRTGGYYGYTF; d_call: TRBD1; cdr3_length: 14; j_call: TRBJ1-2; v_call: TRBV6-1; clone_size: NA
cdr3_nt: TGCAGTGCTCACCGGCGCGGGTTGGCTGGCGAGCAGTACTTC; cdr3_aa: CSAHRRGLAGEQYF; d_call: NA; cdr3_length: 14; j_call: TRBJ2-7; v_call: TRBV20-1; clone_size: few
cdr3_nt: TGCGCCAGCAGCCTCGGCGGATATACCTACGAGCAGTACTTC; cdr3_aa: CASSLGGYTYEQYF; d_call: NA; cdr3_length: 14; j_call: TRBJ2-7; v_call: TRBV4-1; clone_size: many
cdr3_nt: TGTGCCAGCAGCCCCCTATCGGGGGAGACCCAGTACTTC; cdr3_aa: CASSPLSGETQYF; d_call: NA; cdr3_length: 13; j_call: TRBJ2-5; v_call: TRBV3-1; clone_size: few
cdr3_nt: TGCAGTGCTAGAGAAAGACAGGTCTACAATCAGCCCCAGCATTTT; cdr3_aa: CSARERQVYNQPQHF; d_call: NA; cdr3_length: 15; j_call: TRBJ1-5; v_call: TRBV20-1; clone_size: NA
cdr3_nt: TGCGCCAGCAGCTTGAATCGGGAGAATGGTGAGCAGTTCTTC; cdr3_aa: CASSLNRENGEQFF; d_call: NA; cdr3_length: 14; j_call: TRBJ2-1; v_call: TRBV5-1; clone_size: once
cdr3_nt: TGCAGCGCCCAAGCCAGGGACAGGGGAGACTATGGCTACACCTTC; cdr3_aa: CSAQARDRGDYGYTF; d_call: TRBD1; cdr3_length: 15; j_call: TRBJ1-2; v_call: TRBV29-1; clone_size: few
cdr3_nt: TGTGCCAGCAGCAAAACGTTAGGGAATGAGCAGTTCTTC; cdr3_aa: CASSKTLGNEQFF; d_call: NA; cdr3_length: 13; j_call: TRBJ2-1; v_call: TRBV13; clone_size: NA
cdr3_nt: TGTGCCACCTCCCCAACTAGCGGCTTCTCCTACGAGCAGTACTTC; cdr3_aa: CATSPTSGFSYEQYF; d_call: TRBD2; cdr3_length: 15; j_call: TRBJ2-7; v_call: TRBV15; clone_size: few
cdr3_nt: TGCAGTGCTAGAGAGGCTTCCGGGTCAACCTACAATGAGCAGTTCTTC; cdr3_aa: CSAREASGSTYNEQFF; d_call: NA; cdr3_length: 16; j_call: TRBJ2-1; v_call: TRBV20-1; clone_size: few
cdr3_nt: TGCGCCAGCAGCTCGGGACAGGGGGTCACAGATACGCAGTATTTT; cdr3_aa: CASSSGQGVTDTQYF; d_call: TRBD1; cdr3_length: 15; j_call: TRBJ2-3; v_call: TRBV5-1; clone_size: few
cdr3_nt: TGCAGCTTGGGGATGTACAATGAGCAGTTCTTC; cdr3_aa: CSLGMYNEQFF; d_call: NA; cdr3_length: 11; j_call: TRBJ2-1; v_call: TRBV29-1; clone_size: NA
cdr3_nt: TGTGCCAGCAGCCAAGGACTACCCAATGAGCAGTTCTTC; cdr3_aa: CASSQGLPNEQFF; d_call: NA; cdr3_length: 13; j_call: TRBJ2-1; v_call: TRBV7-4; clone_size: few
cdr3_nt: TGTGCCAGCTCCCTTCTACAGGGGGCGAACACCGGGGAGCTGTTTTTT; cdr3_aa: CASSLLQGANTGELFF; d_call: TRBD1; cdr3_length: 16; j_call: TRBJ2-2; v_call: TRBV18; clone_size: once
cdr3_nt: TGTGCCAGCAGCTTAACGACAGGGTTGAACACCGGGGAGCTGTTTTTT; cdr3_aa: CASSLTTGLNTGELFF; d_call: TRBD1; cdr3_length: 16; j_call: TRBJ2-2; v_call: TRBV5-6; clone_size: few
cdr3_nt: TGTGCCACCAGCAACACAGGGGGCGGTCATACTGAAGCTTTCTTT; cdr3_aa: CATSNTGGGHTEAFF; d_call: TRBD1; cdr3_length: 15; j_call: TRBJ1-1; v_call: TRBV24-1; clone_size: NA
cdr3_nt: TGTGCCAGCATGGGACTTTACCTTGAGGAGCAGTTCTTC; cdr3_aa: CASMGLYLEEQFF; d_call: NA; cdr3_length: 13; j_call: TRBJ2-1; v_call: TRBV6-1; clone_size: few
cdr3_nt: TGTGCCAGCAGCCCCGGACGCGCCGCAGATACGCAGTATTTT; cdr3_aa: CASSPGRAADTQYF; d_call: NA; cdr3_length: 14; j_call: TRBJ2-3; v_call: TRBV12-3/TRBV12-4; clone_size: many
cdr3_nt: TGTGCCAGCAGCTCGCTAGCGGGGAAGAGCACAGATACGCAGTATTTT; cdr3_aa: CASSSLAGKSTDTQYF; d_call: TRBD2; cdr3_length: 16; j_call: TRBJ2-3; v_call: TRBV7-6; clone_size: few
cdr3_nt: TGCGCCAGCAGTCCGCGACTAGCGGGGGTCACAGATACGCAGTATTTT; cdr3_aa: CASSPRLAGVTDTQYF; d_call: TRBD2; cdr3_length: 16; j_call: TRBJ2-3; v_call: TRBV10-1; clone_size: NA
cdr3_nt: TGTGCCAGCAGCTTAGCGCGTGGGGGGTGGGAGACCCAGTACTTC; cdr3_aa: CASSLARGGWETQYF; d_call: NA; cdr3_length: 15; j_call: TRBJ2-5; v_call: TRBV7-2; clone_size: NA
cdr3_nt: TGTGCCAGCAGTTTATCGAACCTGAGGGGTAGCACAGATACGCAGTATTTT; cdr3_aa: CASSLSNLRGSTDTQYF; d_call: NA; cdr3_length: 17; j_call: TRBJ2-3; v_call: TRBV27; clone_size: few
cdr3_nt: TGTGCCAGCAGCACAGGACTAGAGAGGGGTTACGAGCAGTACTTC; cdr3_aa: CASSTGLERGYEQYF; d_call: TRBD2; cdr3_length: 15; j_call: TRBJ2-7; v_call: TRBV12-3/TRBV12-4; clone_size: NA
cdr3_nt: TGCGCCAGCAGCTTGAGTTCGTATGGCTACACCTTC; cdr3_aa: CASSLSSYGYTF; d_call: NA; cdr3_length: 12; j_call: TRBJ1-2; v_call: TRBV5-1; clone_size: once
cdr3_nt: TGTGCCAGCAGCACTGGAGGGGTGGAGACCCAGTACTTC; cdr3_aa: CASSTGGVETQYF; d_call: NA; cdr3_length: 13; j_call: TRBJ2-5; v_call: TRBV7-2; clone_size: NA
cdr3_nt: TGTGCCACCAGTGCTCGGAACAATCAGCCCCAGCATTTT; cdr3_aa: CATSARNNQPQHF; d_call: NA; cdr3_length: 13; j_call: TRBJ1-5; v_call: TRBV24-1; clone_size: few
cdr3_nt: TGTGCCAGCAGCTTGGAAGCTAGCTTAGCCCCCTACGAGCAGTACTTC; cdr3_aa: CASSLEASLAPYEQYF; d_call: NA; cdr3_length: 16; j_call: TRBJ2-7; v_call: TRBV5-4; clone_size: few
cdr3_nt: TGTGCCAGCAGCCACTCAGGGCCGGGACGCCGGGGCACAGATACGCAGTATTTT; cdr3_aa: CASSHSGPGRRGTDTQYF; d_call: NA; cdr3_length: 18; j_call: TRBJ2-3; v_call: TRBV3-1; clone_size: NA
cdr3_nt: TGCAGCGTTCACAGGGGACACGAGACCCAGTACTTC; cdr3_aa: CSVHRGHETQYF; d_call: TRBD1; cdr3_length: 12; j_call: TRBJ2-5; v_call: TRBV29-1; clone_size: few
cdr3_nt: TGTGCCAGCCGGACACTGAACACCGGGGAGCTGTTTTTT; cdr3_aa: CASRTLNTGELFF; d_call: NA; cdr3_length: 13; j_call: TRBJ2-2; v_call: TRBV28; clone_size: NA
cdr3_nt: TGTGCCAGCAGCTATTACAGGGGCCCCTACAATGAGCAGTTCTTC; cdr3_aa: CASSYYRGPYNEQFF; d_call: TRBD1; cdr3_length: 15; j_call: TRBJ2-1; v_call: TRBV5-6; clone_size: few
cdr3_nt: TGTGCCAGCAGCTCCGGGACAGTGGGCTACGAGCAGTACTTC; cdr3_aa: CASSSGTVGYEQYF; d_call: TRBD1; cdr3_length: 14; j_call: TRBJ2-7; v_call: TRBV7-9; clone_size: few
cdr3_nt: TGTGCCAGCACCATAGCGGGGGGCGCGAACACCGGGGAGCTGTTTTTT; cdr3_aa: CASTIAGGANTGELFF; d_call: TRBD2; cdr3_length: 16; j_call: TRBJ2-2; v_call: TRBV6-1; clone_size: few
cdr3_nt: TGTGCCAGCAAGGCAGGTACTTACAATGAGCAGTTCTTC; cdr3_aa: CASKAGTYNEQFF; d_call: NA; cdr3_length: 13; j_call: TRBJ2-1; v_call: TRBV2; clone_size: few
cdr3_nt: TGTGCCAGCAGTGGGGGACACGGAATCTCACCCCTCCACTTT; cdr3_aa: CASSGGHGISPLHF; d_call: NA; cdr3_length: 14; j_call: TRBJ1-6; v_call: TRBV6-2/TRBV6-3; clone_size: NA
cdr3_nt: TGCGCCAGCAGCCAAGGCGCGGGGATCCAAGAGACCCAGTACTTC; cdr3_aa: CASSQGAGIQETQYF; d_call: NA; cdr3_length: 15; j_call: TRBJ2-5; v_call: TRBV4-1; clone_size: few
cdr3_nt: TGCGCCAGCAGGGGTTTCGGAGTAGCGGGGGCCCGCGTCACCGGGGAGCTGTTTTTT; cdr3_aa: CASRGFGVAGARVTGELFF; d_call: TRBD2; cdr3_length: 19; j_call: TRBJ2-2; v_call: TRBV4-1; clone_size: few
cdr3_nt: TGTGCCAGCAGCTTAGTTGAGACAAGCAACACTGAAGCTTTCTTT; cdr3_aa: CASSLVETSNTEAFF; d_call: NA; cdr3_length: 15; j_call: TRBJ1-1; v_call: TRBV11-2; clone_size: few
cdr3_nt: TGTGCCAGCAGTTTCGTACTAGCGGGAGTTACAGATACGCAGTATTTT; cdr3_aa: CASSFVLAGVTDTQYF; d_call: TRBD2; cdr3_length: 16; j_call: TRBJ2-3; v_call: TRBV27; clone_size: NA
cdr3_nt: TGCGCCAGCAGCTTTCAGGGACTAGAAGAGACCCAGTACTTC; cdr3_aa: CASSFQGLEETQYF; d_call: TRBD2; cdr3_length: 14; j_call: TRBJ2-5; v_call: TRBV5-1; clone_size: many
cdr3_nt: TGTGCCAGCGTCCCCGGGTCAGCTCGGACCGGGGAGCTGTTTTTT; cdr3_aa: CASVPGSARTGELFF; d_call: NA; cdr3_length: 15; j_call: TRBJ2-2; v_call: TRBV6-1; clone_size: few
cdr3_nt: TGTGCCAGCATCGCCAGGCCGTCCAACACCGGGGAGCTGTTTTTT; cdr3_aa: CASIARPSNTGELFF; d_call: NA; cdr3_length: 15; j_call: TRBJ2-2; v_call: TRBV12-3/TRBV12-4; clone_size: NA
cdr3_nt: TGTGCCAGCAGTTTAGCGGGGGTGAACACCGGGGAGCTGTTTTTT; cdr3_aa: CASSLAGVNTGELFF; d_call: TRBD2; cdr3_length: 15; j_call: TRBJ2-2; v_call: TRBV5-1; clone_size: many
cdr3_nt: TGTGCCAGCAGTTCGACAGAAAGATACAATGAGCAGTTCTTC; cdr3_aa: CASSSTERYNEQFF; d_call: NA; cdr3_length: 14; j_call: TRBJ2-1; v_call: TRBV12-3/TRBV12-4; clone_size: NA
cdr3_nt: TGTGCCAGCAGTGAATGGGGGACAGAGAACACCGGGGAGCTGTTTTTT; cdr3_aa: CASSEWGTENTGELFF; d_call: TRBD1; cdr3_length: 16; j_call: TRBJ2-2; v_call: TRBV25-1; clone_size: few
cdr3_nt: TGTGCCAGCAGTTCTAAGCGGGGGCCCGCGGAGGCTTTCTTT; cdr3_aa: CASSSKRGPAEAFF; d_call: NA; cdr3_length: 14; j_call: TRBJ1-1; v_call: TRBV7-8; clone_size: few
cdr3_nt: TGTGCCAGCAGCCCCTCATCCGCAGCGTCAATGAACCTGATTAACAATGAGCAGTTCTTC; cdr3_aa: CASSPSSAASMNLINNEQFF; d_call: NA; cdr3_length: 20; j_call: TRBJ2-1; v_call: TRBV9; clone_size: NA
cdr3_nt: TGCAGCGTTGAAGATCGCACAGGGGGCTTATTCACTGAAGCTTTCTTT; cdr3_aa: CSVEDRTGGLFTEAFF; d_call: TRBD1; cdr3_length: 16; j_call: TRBJ1-1; v_call: TRBV29-1; clone_size: NA
cdr3_nt: TGCGCCAGCAGCTTGGCAGAGAACTATGGCTACACCTTC; cdr3_aa: CASSLAENYGYTF; d_call: NA; cdr3_length: 13; j_call: TRBJ1-2; v_call: TRBV5-1; clone_size: many
cdr3_nt: TGCGCCAGCAGCGACTCTACAGGGGGCTGGGGCACTGAAGCTTTCTTT; cdr3_aa: CASSDSTGGWGTEAFF; d_call: TRBD1; cdr3_length: 16; j_call: TRBJ1-1; v_call: TRBV5-1; clone_size: NA
cdr3_nt: TGTGCCAGCAGCTTAGAAGTCCCGACGCAGTATTTT; cdr3_aa: CASSLEVPTQYF; d_call: NA; cdr3_length: 12; j_call: TRBJ2-3; v_call: TRBV7-2; clone_size: few
cdr3_nt: TGTGCCAGCAGCCAAAGAGGCGGCGGGGAGCTGTTTTTT; cdr3_aa: CASSQRGGGELFF; d_call: NA; cdr3_length: 13; j_call: TRBJ2-2; v_call: TRBV3-1; clone_size: few
cdr3_nt: TGCGCCAGCAGTCCTGTGGGGGCCTACAATGAGCAGTTCTTC; cdr3_aa: CASSPVGAYNEQFF; d_call: NA; cdr3_length: 14; j_call: TRBJ2-1; v_call: TRBV5-1; clone_size: few
cdr3_nt: TGTGCCAGCAGTTTAACGATTAATCAGCCCCAGCATTTT; cdr3_aa: CASSLTINQPQHF; d_call: NA; cdr3_length: 13; j_call: TRBJ1-5; v_call: TRBV12-3/TRBV12-4; clone_size: few
cdr3_nt: TGCGCCAGTAACGGACCTAGGGAGACCCAGTACTTC; cdr3_aa: CASNGPRETQYF; d_call: NA; cdr3_length: 12; j_call: TRBJ2-5; v_call: TRBV5-1; clone_size: NA